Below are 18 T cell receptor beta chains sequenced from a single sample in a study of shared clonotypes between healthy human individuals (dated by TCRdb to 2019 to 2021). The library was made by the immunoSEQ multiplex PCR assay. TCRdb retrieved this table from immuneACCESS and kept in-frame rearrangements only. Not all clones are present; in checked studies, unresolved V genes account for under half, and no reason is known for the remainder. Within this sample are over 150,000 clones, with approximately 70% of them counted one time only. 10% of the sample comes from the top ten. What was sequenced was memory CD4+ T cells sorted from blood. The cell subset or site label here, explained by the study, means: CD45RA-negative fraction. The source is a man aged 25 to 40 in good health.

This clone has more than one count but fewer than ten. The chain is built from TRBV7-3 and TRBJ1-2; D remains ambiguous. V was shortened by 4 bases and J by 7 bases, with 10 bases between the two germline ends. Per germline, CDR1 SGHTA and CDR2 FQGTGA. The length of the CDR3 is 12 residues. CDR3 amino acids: CASSSGLGGYTF. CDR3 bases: TGTGCCAGCAGCTCCGGTCTTGGTGGCTACACCTTC.

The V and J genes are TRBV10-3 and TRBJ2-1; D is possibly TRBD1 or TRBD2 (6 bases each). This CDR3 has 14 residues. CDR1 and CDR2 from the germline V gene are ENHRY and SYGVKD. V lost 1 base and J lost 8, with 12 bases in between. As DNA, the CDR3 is TGTGCCATCAGTGAGTTGGGGGGCGGGGATGAGCAGTTCTTC. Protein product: CAISELGGGDEQFF.

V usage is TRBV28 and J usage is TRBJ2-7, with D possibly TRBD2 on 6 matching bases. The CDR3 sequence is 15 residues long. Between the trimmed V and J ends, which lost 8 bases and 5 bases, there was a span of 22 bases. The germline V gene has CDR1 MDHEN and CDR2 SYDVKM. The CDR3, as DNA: TGTGCCAGCTCGAGCGGAGGGTATGACGGGAACGAGCAGTACTTC. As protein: CASSSGGYDGNEQYF.

The CDR3 loop reads CASSFLPPSGSSYNEQFF. DNA for the CDR3: TGTGCCAGCAGCTTTCTCCCCCCTAGCGGGAGCTCCTACAATGAGCAGTTCTTC. This chain links TRBV7-9 with TRBJ2-1, with 10 bases matching TRBD2. The CDR3 loop spans 18 amino acids. CDR1 is SEHNR and CDR2 is FQNEAQ in the germline V gene (reference sequence). With V trimmed by 3 bases and J by 0 bases, 8 bases remained unmatched.

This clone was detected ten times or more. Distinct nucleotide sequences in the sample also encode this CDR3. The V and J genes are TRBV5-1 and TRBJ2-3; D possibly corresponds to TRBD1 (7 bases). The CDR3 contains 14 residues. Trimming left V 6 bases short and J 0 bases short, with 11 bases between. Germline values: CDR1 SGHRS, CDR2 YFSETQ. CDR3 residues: CASKTGTSTDTQYF. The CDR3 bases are TGCGCCAGCAAGACAGGGACTAGCACAGATACGCAGTATTTT.

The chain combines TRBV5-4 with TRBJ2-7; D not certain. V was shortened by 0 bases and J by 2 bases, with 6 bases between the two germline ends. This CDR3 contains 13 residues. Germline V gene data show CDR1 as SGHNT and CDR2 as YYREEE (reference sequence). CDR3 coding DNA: TGTGCCAGCAGCTTGGCTCCCCCCTACGAGCAGTACTTC. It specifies CASSLAPPYEQYF. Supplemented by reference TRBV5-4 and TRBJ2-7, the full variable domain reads ETGVTQSPTHLIKTRGQQVTLRCSSQSGHNTVSWYQQALGQGPQFIFQYYREEENGRGNFPPRFSGLQFPNYSSELNVNALELDDSALYLCASSLAPPYEQYFGPGTRLTVT.

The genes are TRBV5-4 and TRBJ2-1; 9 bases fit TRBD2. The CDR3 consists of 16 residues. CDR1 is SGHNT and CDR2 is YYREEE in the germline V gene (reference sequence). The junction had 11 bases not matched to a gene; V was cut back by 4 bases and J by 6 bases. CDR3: CASSPEVGSGSNEQFF. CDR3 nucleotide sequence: TGTGCCAGCAGCCCGGAGGTTGGTAGCGGGAGCAATGAGCAGTTCTTC.

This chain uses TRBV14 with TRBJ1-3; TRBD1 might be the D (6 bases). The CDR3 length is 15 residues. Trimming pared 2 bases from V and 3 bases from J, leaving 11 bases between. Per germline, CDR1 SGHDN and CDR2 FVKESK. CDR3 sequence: CASSQTGFGGNTIYF. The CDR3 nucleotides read TGTGCCAGCAGCCAAACAGGGTTCGGTGGAAACACCATATATTTT.

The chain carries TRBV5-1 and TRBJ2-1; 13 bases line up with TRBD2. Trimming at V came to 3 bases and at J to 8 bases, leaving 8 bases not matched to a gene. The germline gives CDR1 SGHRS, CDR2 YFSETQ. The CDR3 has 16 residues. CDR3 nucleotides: TGCGCCAGCAGCTCCCAACTAGCGGGAGGGTTCGATGAGCAGTTCTTC. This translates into CASSSQLAGGFDEQFF.

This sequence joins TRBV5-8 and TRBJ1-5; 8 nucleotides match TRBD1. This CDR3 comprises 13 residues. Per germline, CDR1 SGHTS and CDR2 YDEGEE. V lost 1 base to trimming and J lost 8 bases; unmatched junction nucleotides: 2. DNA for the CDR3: TGTGCCAGCAGCTTGAGGACAGGGAAGCCCCAGCATTTT. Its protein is CASSLRTGKPQHF.

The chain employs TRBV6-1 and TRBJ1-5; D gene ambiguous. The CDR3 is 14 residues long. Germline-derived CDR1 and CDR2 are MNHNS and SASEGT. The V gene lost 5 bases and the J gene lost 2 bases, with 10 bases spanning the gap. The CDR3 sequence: CASSTGMGNQPQHF. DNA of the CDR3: TGTGCCAGCAGTACCGGGATGGGCAATCAGCCCCAGCATTTT.

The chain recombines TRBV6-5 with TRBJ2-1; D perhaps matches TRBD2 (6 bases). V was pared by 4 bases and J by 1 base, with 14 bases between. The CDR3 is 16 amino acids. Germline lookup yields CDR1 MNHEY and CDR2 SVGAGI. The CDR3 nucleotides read TGTGCCAGCAGTTCGCCGACTAGGGCGTCCTACAATGAGCAGTTCTTC. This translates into CASSSPTRASYNEQFF.

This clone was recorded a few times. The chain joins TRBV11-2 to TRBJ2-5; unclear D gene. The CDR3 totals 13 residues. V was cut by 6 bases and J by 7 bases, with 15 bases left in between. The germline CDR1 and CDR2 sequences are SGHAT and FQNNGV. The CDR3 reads CASSPQPLGTQYF. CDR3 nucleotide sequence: TGTGCCAGCAGTCCACAACCCCTCGGGACCCAGTACTTC.

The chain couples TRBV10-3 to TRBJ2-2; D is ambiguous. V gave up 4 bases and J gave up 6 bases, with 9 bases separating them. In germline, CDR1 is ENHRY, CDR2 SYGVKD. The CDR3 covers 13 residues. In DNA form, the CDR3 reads TGTGCCATCAGTGCCCGCGTTGCCGGGGAGCTGTTTTTT. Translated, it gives CAISARVAGELFF.

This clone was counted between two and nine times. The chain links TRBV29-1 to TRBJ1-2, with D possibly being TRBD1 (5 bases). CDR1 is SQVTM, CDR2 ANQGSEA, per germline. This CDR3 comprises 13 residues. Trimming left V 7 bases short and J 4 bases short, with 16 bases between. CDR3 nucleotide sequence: TGCAGCGCGTATCAGGGAGGGAGCTATGGCTACACCTTC. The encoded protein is CSAYQGGSYGYTF.

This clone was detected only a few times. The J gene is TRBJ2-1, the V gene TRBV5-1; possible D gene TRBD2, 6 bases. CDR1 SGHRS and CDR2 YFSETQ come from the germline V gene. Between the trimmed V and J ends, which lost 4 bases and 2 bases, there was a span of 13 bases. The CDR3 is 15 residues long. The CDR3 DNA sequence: TGCGCCAGCAGCCCTCGGGAGTTAGCCTACAATGAGCAGTTCTTC. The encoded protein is CASSPRELAYNEQFF.

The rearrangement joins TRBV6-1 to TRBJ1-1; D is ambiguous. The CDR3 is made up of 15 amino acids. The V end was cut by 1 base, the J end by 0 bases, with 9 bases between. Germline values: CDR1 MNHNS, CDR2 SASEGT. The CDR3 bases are TGTGCCAGCAGTGAAGGCGCTAGGATGAACACTGAAGCTTTCTTT. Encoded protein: CASSEGARMNTEAFF.

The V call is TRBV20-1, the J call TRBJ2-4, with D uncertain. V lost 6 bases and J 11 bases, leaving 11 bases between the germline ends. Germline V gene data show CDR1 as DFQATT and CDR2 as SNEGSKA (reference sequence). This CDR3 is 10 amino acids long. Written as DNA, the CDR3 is TGCAGTGCGCCAACTAAGTTTCAGTACTTC. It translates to CSAPTKFQYF.